The 32 T cell receptor beta chains below were found in one sample sequenced in a study of shared clonotypes between healthy human individuals. Sequencing was performed with immunoSEQ multiplex PCR; in TCRdb, only in-frame clones are kept and a portion is missing. This sample has over a million clones, with roughly 80% found just once. The sample taken for sequencing was memory CD4+ T cells sorted from blood. Subset denoted: CD45RA-negative fraction. The receptors originated from a man younger than 35 in good health.

CDR3 loop: CASSLVRTPNEQFF. In nucleotides, the CDR3 is TGTGCCAGCAGCTTAGTTCGAACCCCCAATGAGCAGTTCTTC. The J gene is TRBJ2-1, the V gene TRBV11-2; unclear D gene. The V end lost 1 base, the J end lost 6 bases, and 10 bases lay between the germline ends. CDR3 length: 14 residues. Germline V gene data show CDR1 as SGHAT and CDR2 as FQNNGV.

The J gene is TRBJ2-3, the V gene TRBV7-2, with unresolved D. V lost 4 bases and J 0 bases, leaving 5 bases between the germline ends. CDR1 SGHTA and CDR2 FQGNSA come from the germline V gene. The CDR3 is 13 residues long. In DNA, the CDR3 is TGTGCCAGCAGCTCGACTAGCACAGATACGCAGTATTTT. Its protein product is CASSSTSTDTQYF.

V gene TRBV7-3 combines with J gene TRBJ2-1; D ambiguous. V lost 5 bases and J 3 bases, leaving 14 bases between the germline ends. The CDR3 runs to 15 residues. Germline CDR1 reads SGHTA; CDR2 reads FQGTGA. As DNA, the CDR3 is TGTGCCAGCAGCCCAGACACCTATGACTACAATGAGCAGTTCTTC. Protein: CASSPDTYDYNEQFF.

The chain carries TRBV27 and TRBJ1-4, with D hard to call. V lost 0 bases and J lost 8, with 7 bases in between. Germline-derived CDR1 and CDR2 are MNHEY and SMNVEV (reference sequence). The CDR3 loop spans 13 amino acids. The CDR3 bases are TGTGCCAGCAGTTTATCGTCAGTAGAAAAACTGTTTTTT. Encoded protein: CASSLSSVEKLFF.

The CDR3 here is CASSASMNTEAFF. CDR3 coding DNA: TGCGCCAGCAGTGCCAGTATGAACACTGAAGCTTTCTTT. The chain couples TRBV10-2 to TRBJ1-1; D unresolved. Germline V gene lookup returns CDR1 WSHSY and CDR2 SAAADI. Trimming removed 4 bases at V and 0 bases at J, with 6 bases between. This CDR3 is built from 13 residues.

The rearrangement joins TRBV12-5 to TRBJ2-5; no clear D. TRBJ2-7 matches the DNA end more closely, so the J call is doubtful. The CDR3 totals 13 residues. The germline V gene has CDR1 LGHNT and CDR2 FRNRAP. In nucleotides, the CDR3 is TGTGCTAGTGGTTTAAACCCAGGCAGCGAGCAGTACTTC. Its protein is CASGLNPGSEQYF.

Regarding this clone: It is likely a read error, because the conserved phenylalanine at the end of the CDR3 is missing. The DNA is omitted, as the CDR3 cannot be located on it reliably, and the CDR3 follows TCRdb's listing. The CDR3 loop reads CASSSSGRELNL. The rearrangement uses TRBV11-2 and TRBJ2-7; TRBD2 is the table's D call and was not checked against the DNA. CDR1 and CDR2 (germline): SGHAT, FQNNGV. The CDR3 length is 12 residues, termini included.

V and J are TRBV27 and TRBJ1-6; no clear D gene. V lost 5 bases to trimming and J lost 7 bases, with 6 bases between them. The germline V gene has CDR1 MNHEY and CDR2 SMNVEV (reference sequence). CDR3 size: 12 residues. CDR3 nucleotides: TGTGCCAGCAGTCCAACAAATTCACCCCTCCACTTT. Translated: CASSPTNSPLHF.

This clone came up a few times. The J gene is TRBJ2-5, the V gene TRBV5-4, with D unresolved. The DNA end favors TRBJ2-7, so the J call may be wrong. The CDR3 covers 12 residues. Per the germline V gene, CDR1 is SGHNT and CDR2 is YYREEE (reference sequence). The CDR3 sequence: CASSKDAYEQYF. In DNA form, the CDR3 reads TGTGCCAGCAGCAAGGATGCCTACGAGCAGTACTTC.

The chain is built from TRBV19 and TRBJ1-2; TRBD1 matches 8 bases. V shed 8 bases and J 0 bases; nucleotides not matched to a gene: 2. The CDR3 is made up of 13 amino acids. The germline V gene encodes CDR1 LNHDA and CDR2 SQIVND (reference sequence). The CDR3: CASGQGPNYGYTF. CDR3 DNA: TGTGCCAGTGGACAGGGACCTAACTATGGCTACACCTTC.

This clone was seen just once. The chain links TRBV30 to TRBJ2-5, with TRBD2 identical over 7 bases. V shed 2 bases and J 1 base; nucleotides not matched to a gene: 7. CDR3 length equals 15 residues. The germline gives CDR1 GTSNPN, CDR2 SVGIG (reference sequence). CDR3 nucleotide sequence: TGTGCCTGGAGTTCGGGAGGAGGGTTCCAAGAGACCCAGTACTTC. It encodes CAWSSGGGFQETQYF.

With regard to this clone: This same CDR3 is encoded by further DNA sequences in the sample. V usage is TRBV18 and J usage is TRBJ2-7, with 8 bases matching TRBD1. Germline values: CDR1 KGHSH, CDR2 LQKENI. J was trimmed by 2 bases and V by 0 bases; bases with no gene match: 0. CDR3 length: 14 amino acids. The CDR3 spells CASSPPTGAYEQYF. DNA for the CDR3: TGTGCCAGCTCACCACCGACAGGGGCCTACGAGCAGTACTTC. Supplemented by reference TRBV18 and TRBJ2-7, the full variable domain reads NAGVMQNPRHLVRRRGQEARLRCSPMKGHSHVYWYRQLPEEGLKFMVYLQKENIIDESGMPKERFSAEFPKEGPSILRIQQVVRGDSAAYFCASSPPTGAYEQYFGPGTRLTVT.

This clone was counted a single time. The chain has TRBV5-1 and TRBJ2-2; TRBD2 might be the D (5 bases). V lost 0 bases and J 3 bases, leaving 9 bases between the germline ends. This CDR3 contains 15 residues. CDR1 SGHRS and CDR2 YFSETQ come from the germline V gene. CDR3 in amino acids: CASSLALGDTGELFF. CDR3 coding DNA: TGCGCCAGCAGCTTGGCCCTGGGAGACACCGGGGAGCTGTTTTTT.

The rearrangement links TRBV6-6 to TRBJ1-2; 7 bases agree with TRBD1. CDR1 MNHNY and CDR2 SVGAGI come from the germline V gene (reference sequence). Trimming cost V 5 bases and J 3 bases; bases outside gene matches: 3. The CDR3 is 13 residues long. The CDR3 loop reads CASSVDRDYGYTF. In DNA form, the CDR3 reads TGTGCCAGCAGTGTAGACAGGGACTATGGCTACACCTTC.

V usage is TRBV13 and J usage is TRBJ1-6; 9 positions agree with TRBD1. CDR1 PRHDT and CDR2 FYEKMQ come from the germline V gene (reference sequence). Trimming cost V 4 bases and J 10 bases; bases outside gene matches: 5. This CDR3 is built from 14 residues. For the CDR3, the DNA is TGTGCCAGCAGCTACAGGGGGCTGTGGTCACCCCTCCACTTT. It codes for CASSYRGLWSPLHF.

The chain uses TRBV2 and TRBJ1-6; D unresolved. There are 13 residues in the CDR3. Germline lookup yields CDR1 SNHLY and CDR2 FYNNEI. Trimming took off 8 bases at V and 10 bases at J, with 15 bases between the two ends. The CDR3 DNA follows: TGTGCCAGCGGGCCTCAGACCGAGTCACCCCTCCACTTT. The encoded protein is CASGPQTESPLHF.

CDR3 residues: CASSRDRVDYGYTF. The CDR3 DNA reads TGCGCCAGCAGCAGGGACAGGGTTGACTATGGCTACACCTTC. The chain joins TRBV5-1 to TRBJ1-2; 9 nucleotides match TRBD1. The CDR3 runs 14 residues. Germline V gives CDR1 SGHRS, CDR2 YFSETQ. The V and J ends lost 4 bases and 3 bases, in that order; junction bases with no gene match: 4.

CDR3 nucleotide sequence: TGTGCCATCAGTGACAGGGGAAGGGGTCCTGGGGCCAACGTCCTGACTTTC. Its protein product is CAISDRGRGPGANVLTF. This chain uses TRBV10-3 with TRBJ2-6; D may be TRBD1 (6 bases). Germline CDR1 reads ENHRY; CDR2 reads SYGVKD. This CDR3 region has 17 residues. V lost 3 bases to trimming and J lost 2 bases, with 14 bases between them.

V gene TRBV7-8 combines with J gene TRBJ2-5; no definite D call. CDR3 size: 14 residues. Trimming stripped 2 bases from V and 1 base from J, with 8 bases between. The germline V gene encodes CDR1 SGHVS and CDR2 FQNEAQ. The CDR3 DNA sequence: TGTGCCAGCAGCTTATCATCCTTCCAAGAGACCCAGTACTTC. It yields the protein CASSLSSFQETQYF.

On this clone itself: The same CDR3 also results from other DNA sequences found in this sample. The CDR3: CASSSSGSGANVLTF. The DNA for the CDR3 is TGCGCCAGCAGCTCATCAGGGTCTGGGGCCAACGTCCTGACTTTC. The V gene is TRBV5-1, the J gene TRBJ2-6; weak D call: TRBD1 (5 bases). V lost 3 bases and J 1 base, leaving 8 bases between the germline ends. The CDR3 spans 15 residues. CDR1 SGHRS and CDR2 YFSETQ come from the germline V gene.

This clone appeared a few times. The chain carries TRBV30 and TRBJ1-1, with D maybe TRBD1 (6 bases). The CDR3 runs 13 residues. The germline V gene encodes CDR1 GTSNPN and CDR2 SVGIG (reference sequence). Trimming took off 3 bases at V and 7 bases at J, with 15 bases between the two ends. CDR3 sequence: CAWRVRGLGEAFF. The CDR3, as DNA: TGTGCCTGGAGGGTCCGGGGGCTAGGTGAAGCTTTCTTT.

The chain carries TRBV27 and TRBJ1-5, with D tentatively TRBD1 (5 bases). The CDR3 loop spans 15 amino acids. Germline lookup yields CDR1 MNHEY and CDR2 SMNVEV (reference sequence). V lost 3 bases and J 1 base, leaving 10 bases between the germline ends. The DNA of the CDR3 is TGTGCCAGCAGTTTGGGACGGCTCAGCAATCAGCCCCAGCATTTT. It encodes CASSLGRLSNQPQHF.

The CDR3 sequence is CASSPGGAGGEKLFF. The CDR3 DNA is TGTGCCAGCAGCCCAGGCGGGGCTGGGGGTGAAAAACTGTTTTTT. V gene TRBV7-2 combines with J gene TRBJ1-4; D possibly corresponds to TRBD1 (5 bases). The CDR3 totals 15 residues. CDR1 is SGHTA, CDR2 FQGNSA, per germline. The V gene lost 5 bases and the J gene lost 7 bases, with 17 bases spanning the gap. The full variable domain, with the rest looked up from reference TRBV7-2 and TRBJ1-4, is GAGVSQSPSNKVTEKGKDVELRCDPISGHTALYWYRQSLGQGLEFLIYFQGNSAPDKSGLPSDRFSAERTGGSVSTLTIQRTQQEDSAVYLCASSPGGAGGEKLFFGSGTQLSVL.

V gene TRBV5-1 combines with J gene TRBJ1-1; 11 bases map to TRBD1. This CDR3 comprises 17 residues. Germline CDR1 is SGHRS and CDR2 is YFSETQ. The V gene end was trimmed by 5 bases and the J gene end by 0 bases; junction bases not matched to a gene: 9. CDR3 DNA: TGCGCCAGCAGACCCGGACAGGGGGCTAATATGAACACTGAAGCTTTCTTT. Translated, it gives CASRPGQGANMNTEAFF. Full variable domain (remainder filled in from reference TRBV5-1 and TRBJ1-1): KAGVTQTPRYLIKTRGQQVTLSCSPISGHRSVSWYQQTPGQGLQFLFEYFSETQRNKGNFPGRFSGRQFSNSRSEMNVSTLELGDSALYLCASRPGQGANMNTEAFFGQGTRLTVV.

The genes are TRBV14 and TRBJ1-2; unclear D gene. Trimming cost V 2 bases and J 1 base, with 11 bases left between them. Germline V CDR1 and CDR2: SGHDN, FVKESK. This CDR3 contains 15 residues. The CDR3 spells CASSQFLGDNYGYTF. The DNA of the CDR3 is TGTGCCAGCAGCCAATTCTTGGGTGATAACTATGGCTACACCTTC.

Ten or more counts support this clone. This sequence joins TRBV9 and TRBJ1-6; D unresolved. Germline V gene sequence: CDR1 SGDLS, CDR2 YYNGEE. V was pared by 2 bases and J by 10 bases, with 16 bases between. The CDR3 extends over 15 amino acids. CDR3 DNA sequence: TGTGCCAGCAGCGTTGCATCCCGGTGGGGATCACCCCTCCACTTT. As protein: CASSVASRWGSPLHF.

This clone was found a few times. The CDR3 loop is CATSREARYTHIQYF. The CDR3 DNA reads as TGTGCCACCAGCAGAGAGGCTCGGTATACCCACATTCAGTACTTC. The chain links TRBV15 to TRBJ2-4, with D uncertain. V lost 0 bases and J 8 bases, leaving 14 bases between the germline ends. CDR1 and CDR2 from the germline V gene are LNHNV and YYDKDF (reference sequence). CDR3 size: 15 residues.

The chain combines TRBV7-9 with TRBJ1-2; 8 bases are shared with TRBD1. The CDR3 covers 16 residues. V shed 8 bases, J shed 8 bases, and the junction held 19 bases outside the gene matches. Germline assignment: CDR1 SEHNR and CDR2 FQNEAQ (reference sequence). The CDR3 nucleotides are TGTGCCAGCGAAGACGCAGGAGCGCAGGGGGCTAAAGGCTACACCTTC. Its protein is CASEDAGAQGAKGYTF.

There are a few counts of this clone. The sample carries other DNA sequences with the same CDR3. This chain connects TRBV6-1 to TRBJ1-3; D is perhaps TRBD1 (6 bases). V was trimmed by 8 bases and J by 4 bases, leaving 12 bases between them. Germline V gene data show CDR1 as MNHNS and CDR2 as SASEGT. CDR3 length: 13 residues. Written as DNA, the CDR3 is TGTGCCAGCCGAGCAGGGGCAGGAAACACCATATATTTT. Amino acids: CASRAGAGNTIYF.

The chain recombines TRBV5-1 with TRBJ1-1; D gene ambiguous. Germline V gene sequence: CDR1 SGHRS, CDR2 YFSETQ. CDR3 length: 15 amino acids. Trimming pared 7 bases from V and 6 bases from J, leaving 22 bases between. Written as DNA, the CDR3 is TGCGCCAGCGGCATCGGGGTAGGCGGCCCCCCTGAAGCTTTCTTT. Its translation is CASGIGVGGPPEAFF.

This clone was seen only a few times. The chain joins TRBV4-3 to TRBJ2-1; TRBD2 agrees at 7 bases. The germline V gene encodes CDR1 LGHNA and CDR2 YSLEER. The trim removed 0 bases at V and 0 bases at J, leaving 5 bases unmatched. The CDR3 length is 17 residues. CDR3 amino acids: CASSQDPRGDSYNEQFF. The DNA for the CDR3 is TGCGCCAGCAGCCAAGACCCTCGGGGGGACTCCTACAATGAGCAGTTCTTC.

The V call is TRBV27, the J call TRBJ2-7, with 9 bases fitting TRBD1. The CDR3 loop spans 15 amino acids. Germline V gene sequence: CDR1 MNHEY, CDR2 SMNVEV (reference sequence). After removal of 6 bases from V and 4 bases from J, the junction contained 10 bases not matched to a gene. Here the CDR3 DNA reads TGTGCCAGCAGCCGACCCGGGACAGGGTTGTACGAGCAGTACTTC. Amino acids: CASSRPGTGLYEQYF.